The 30 T cell receptor beta chains in this list originate from one sample, sequenced in a study of Graves' ophthalmopathy and Graves' hyperthyroidism. Scientists amplified the TCR beta CDR3 regions from RNA transcripts. The first-round RT-PCR employed HTBI primers together with the Qiagen OneStep RT-PCR kit. A multiplex PCR was then performed as the second round. TCRdb reprocessed the multiplex PCR reads with MiXCR, giving one entry per CDR3 protein. This repertoire shows 1 million to 1.3 million distinct CDR3 sequences, less than 45% found once; its top ten account for around 10%. Sequencing was carried out using peripheral blood or thyroid tissue (not recorded which). The receptors here all came from an adult man with Graves' hyperthyroidism.

The V and J genes are TRBV12-3 or TRBV12-4 and TRBJ1-6, with D possibly being TRBD1 (6 bases). This CDR3 is built from 14 residues. Trimming left V 4 bases short and J 14 bases short, with 18 bases between. CDR3 sequence: CASSYRDFSGALHF. In DNA form, the CDR3 reads TGTGCCAGCAGTTACCGGGACTTCTCAGGGGCCCTCCACTTT.

This clonotype was seen ten or more times. The J gene is TRBJ2-5, the V gene TRBV12-3 or TRBV12-4; TRBD1 agrees at 7 bases. After removal of 1 base from V and 2 bases from J, the junction contained 4 bases not matched to a gene. The CDR3 consists of 15 residues. CDR3 protein: CASSLGDSWQETQYF. The DNA for the CDR3 is TGTGCCAGCAGTTTAGGGGACAGTTGGCAAGAGACCCAGTACTTC.

The table lists this clonotype with many counts. The rearrangement joins TRBV2 to TRBJ2-5, with D maybe TRBD1 (6 bases). Per germline, CDR1 SNHLY and CDR2 FYNNEI. The CDR3 runs 15 residues. V lost 5 bases, J lost 5 bases, and 18 bases lay in between. The CDR3 sequence: CASSSGQTYRETQYF. CDR3 coding DNA: TGTGCCAGCAGTTCGGGACAAACCTATCGGGAGACCCAGTACTTC.

This chain uses TRBV20-1 with TRBJ1-1; D uncertain. V dropped 0 bases and J dropped 5 bases, with 16 bases sitting between them. The CDR3 has 15 amino acids. Germline CDR1 is DFQATT and CDR2 is SNEGSKA (reference sequence). As DNA, the CDR3 is TGCAGTGCTAGAGAGCCCTTGGCGGCGGGGACTGAAGCTTTCTTT. This codes for CSAREPLAAGTEAFF.

This clonotype was picked up a small number of times. A read error may account for a junction end that differs from germline. The V call is TRBV6-5, the J call TRBJ1-1; TRBD1 might be the D (6 bases). CDR1 is MNHEY, CDR2 SVGAGI, per germline. CDR3 length: 16 amino acids. This CDR3 is CAISATHQGRGTEAFF. The CDR3 coding sequence is TGTGCCATCAGTGCGACTCACCAGGGCAGGGGCACTGAAGCTTTCTTT.

The chain has TRBV29-1 and TRBJ2-3; the D is unclear. CDR3 size: 10 residues. V lost 7 bases and J lost 7, with 9 bases in between. Germline V gene sequence: CDR1 SQVTM, CDR2 ANQGSEA. The CDR3 DNA follows: TGCAGCGCTGAGGAGTATACGCAGTATTTT. Residues: CSAEEYTQYF.

This clonotype has just a few counts. The chain has TRBV30 and TRBJ1-1; perhaps TRBD1 as D (5 bases). The CDR3 contains 14 residues. The germline CDR1 and CDR2 sequences are GTSNPN and SVGIG (reference sequence). Trimming pared 5 bases from V and 0 bases from J, leaving 13 bases between. CDR3 region: CAWARMGVNTEAFF. DNA for the CDR3: TGTGCCTGGGCCCGGATGGGGGTGAACACTGAAGCTTTCTTT.

The chain carries TRBV28 and TRBJ2-6; 14 bases line up with TRBD2. Trimming at V came to 11 bases and at J to 3 bases, leaving 6 bases not matched to a gene. CDR1 is MDHEN, CDR2 SYDVKM, per germline. This CDR3 region has 16 residues. CDR3 region: CAASGLAGGGANVLTF. The CDR3 DNA sequence: TGTGCCGCCAGCGGACTAGCGGGAGGTGGGGCCAACGTCCTGACTTTC.

This clonotype was seen at least ten times. In DNA form, the CDR3 reads TGCGCCACGCGGACAGGCGATTTTTCCGAAGCTTTCTTT. Translated, it gives CATRTGDFSEAFF. The chain carries TRBV10-2 and TRBJ1-1, with 7 nucleotides matching TRBD1. In germline, CDR1 is WSHSY, CDR2 SAAADI. V shed 10 bases and J 8 bases; nucleotides not matched to a gene: 13. The CDR3 length is 13 residues.

The chain joins TRBV7-8 to TRBJ1-2; D gene unclear. The CDR3 is made up of 15 amino acids. Germline assignment: CDR1 SGHVS and CDR2 FQNEAQ. V was trimmed by 1 base and J by 3 bases, leaving 12 bases between them. CDR3 nucleotide sequence: TGTGCCAGCAGCTTAGTTACGCGGGTTGACTATGGCTACACCTTC. Residues: CASSLVTRVDYGYTF.

Notes on this clonotype: This could be a read error, since a much larger clone is one nucleotide away. V is TRBV29-1 and J is TRBJ2-7; no clear D gene. V was trimmed by 4 bases and J by 4 bases, leaving 2 bases between them. The CDR3 has 9 residues. CDR1 and CDR2 (germline): SQVTM, ANQGSEA. Here the CDR3 reads CSVGYEQYF. CDR3 nucleotides: TGCAGCGTTGGGTACGAGCAGTACTTC.

The V call is TRBV6-4, the J call TRBJ2-2; no reliable D call. Per the germline V gene, CDR1 is MRHNA and CDR2 is SNTAGT. V was trimmed by 5 bases and J by 3 bases, leaving 10 bases between them. This CDR3 region has 14 residues. CDR3: CASSYVRDTGELFF. DNA of the CDR3: TGTGCCAGCAGTTACGTCCGGGACACCGGGGAGCTGTTTTTT.

This chain connects TRBV29-1 to TRBJ2-7; 8 bases match TRBD1. The CDR3 loop spans 16 amino acids. CDR1 is SQVTM, CDR2 ANQGSEA, per germline. V lost 8 bases to trimming and J lost 4 bases; unmatched junction nucleotides: 19. The CDR3 protein is CSIGQGTSQWGYEQYF. CDR3 nucleotides: TGCAGCATTGGACAGGGCACTAGCCAATGGGGATACGAGCAGTACTTC.

The rearrangement joins TRBV6-5 to TRBJ2-6; the D is unclear. CDR1 and CDR2 from the germline V gene are MNHEY and SVGAGI. The CDR3 contains 14 residues. V lost 0 bases, J lost 5 bases, and 5 bases lay in between. CDR3 sequence (DNA): TGTGCCAGCAGTTACTCGGGGAGGGCCAACGTCCTGACTTTC. It is translated as CASSYSGRANVLTF.

Points on this clonotype: A much larger clonotype is one base distant, so this may be a read error. The rearrangement links TRBV7-9 to TRBJ2-7, with TRBD2 identical over 8 bases. The CDR3 contains 15 residues. CDR1 SEHNR and CDR2 FQNEAQ come from the germline V gene (reference sequence). This CDR3 is CASSLAGREDDEQCF. The CDR3 bases are TGTGCCAGCAGCTTAGCTGGGCGGGAGGACGACGAGCAGTGCTTC.

This clonotype was recorded at least ten times. V gene TRBV29-1 combines with J gene TRBJ1-2; 8 bases are shared with TRBD1. The CDR3 length is 14 residues. Germline CDR1 is SQVTM and CDR2 is ANQGSEA. Trimming cost V 3 bases and J 8 bases; bases outside gene matches: 11. Written as DNA, the CDR3 is TGCAGCGTTGAGGACAGGGAGGTCCCCTGGGGCTACACCTTC. Residues: CSVEDREVPWGYTF.

This clonotype was counted between two and nine times. The V gene is TRBV5-1, the J gene TRBJ1-4; D may be TRBD1 (5 bases). The CDR3 consists of 15 residues. V lost 5 bases and J 0 bases, leaving 11 bases between the germline ends. Germline CDR1 SGHRS, CDR2 YFSETQ. The CDR3 DNA reads as TGCGCCAGCAGAAATCAGGGTGCAACTAATGAAAAACTGTTTTTT. As protein: CASRNQGATNEKLFF.

This clonotype was recorded at least ten times. This chain links TRBV5-1 with TRBJ1-2; no firm D call. This CDR3 has 16 residues. The germline V gene has CDR1 SGHRS and CDR2 YFSETQ. The ends were cut back, 4 bases at V and 0 bases at J, with 16 bases in the middle. CDR3: CASSPRQGPPNYGYTF. The CDR3 DNA is TGCGCCAGCAGCCCACGACAAGGGCCTCCTAACTATGGCTACACCTTC.

At least ten counts were recorded for this clonotype. The V gene is TRBV7-8, the J gene TRBJ1-5; D not resolved. Trimming cost V 1 base and J 6 bases, with 19 bases left between them. Germline V gives CDR1 SGHVS, CDR2 FQNEAQ. This CDR3 contains 17 residues. CDR3 protein: CASSLGPFDGLGQPQHF. The DNA of the CDR3 is TGTGCCAGCAGCTTAGGCCCGTTTGACGGACTAGGTCAGCCCCAGCATTTT.

This clonotype was recorded at least ten times. The V gene is TRBV29-1, the J gene TRBJ1-5; 7 bases line up with TRBD1. CDR1 SQVTM and CDR2 ANQGSEA come from the germline V gene. Trimming cost V 5 bases and J 4 bases; bases outside gene matches: 5. This CDR3 is 13 amino acids long. The CDR3 loop is CSVSTGANQPQHF. CDR3 sequence (DNA): TGCAGCGTTTCAACAGGGGCTAATCAGCCCCAGCATTTT. Complete variable domain (other parts from reference TRBV29-1 and TRBJ1-5): SAVISQKPSRDICQRGTSLTIQCQVDSQVTMMFWYRQQPGQSLTLIATANQGSEATYESGFVIDKFPISRPNLTFSTLTVSNMSPEDSSIYLCSVSTGANQPQHFGDGTRLSIL.

This clonotype occurred a few times. The gene calls are TRBV7-8 and TRBJ1-5; 9 bases line up with TRBD1. Germline values: CDR1 SGHVS, CDR2 FQNEAQ. Trimming cost V 6 bases and J 7 bases; bases outside gene matches: 19. There are 18 residues in the CDR3. The CDR3 region has the DNA TGTGCCAGCAGTTTATTAGTTTGGGACAGGGAGCTCCGGCAGCCCCAGCATTTT. Translating it yields CASSLLVWDRELRQPQHF.

This clonotype has just a few counts. The chain employs TRBV7-9 and TRBJ2-2; D may correspond to TRBD1 or TRBD2 (5 bases each). Trimming left V 5 bases short and J 2 bases short, with 15 bases between. From germline, CDR1 is SEHNR and CDR2 FQNEAQ (reference sequence). The length of the CDR3 is 16 residues. The DNA of the CDR3 is TGTGCCAGCAGCCTTATACGGGACCTCAACACCGGGGAGCTGTTTTTT. This translates into CASSLIRDLNTGELFF.

The gene calls are TRBV6-5 and TRBJ2-5, with 12 positions matching TRBD2. CDR1 and CDR2 (germline): MNHEY, SVGAGI. This CDR3 is built from 17 residues. The V segment lost 5 bases and the J segment 4 bases; nucleotides outside the gene matches: 11. CDR3 DNA sequence: TGTGCCAGCAGTAGAGCTAGCGGGAGGGCCGTAGTAGAGACCCAGTACTTC. Encoded protein: CASSRASGRAVVETQYF.

This clonotype was seen repeatedly, ten times or more. This rearrangement joins TRBV13 to TRBJ1-1; D gene ambiguous. Germline-derived CDR1 and CDR2 are PRHDT and FYEKMQ (reference sequence). Trimming removed 2 bases at V and 11 bases at J, with 15 bases between. This CDR3 region has 13 residues. CDR3 DNA sequence: TGTGCCAGCAGCTTACCGACCGGAGGGTACGCTTTCTTT. Protein product: CASSLPTGGYAFF.

V usage is TRBV27 and J usage is TRBJ2-5; 7 bases line up with TRBD2. Germline CDR1 reads MNHEY; CDR2 reads SMNVEV (reference sequence). CDR3 length: 15 residues. J gave up 2 bases and V 8 bases, and 11 bases lay outside the gene matches. The CDR3 coding sequence is TGTGCCAGCTGCGAGGTCGGGGGGTCACAAGAGACCCAGTACTTC. Translation gives CASCEVGGSQETQYF.

The chain has TRBV12-3 or TRBV12-4 and TRBJ1-5; tentatively, D is TRBD1 (5 bases). V was cut by 6 bases and J by 5 bases, with 14 bases left in between. CDR3 length: 14 residues. The CDR3 protein is CASSPRGGDQPQHF. CDR3 bases: TGTGCCAGCAGCCCTAGGGGCGGGGATCAGCCCCAGCATTTT.

At least ten counts were recorded for this clonotype. The chain recombines TRBV10-3 with TRBJ2-5; D is ambiguous. This CDR3 has 12 residues. Trimming stripped 2 bases from V and 3 bases from J, with 4 bases between. The germline V gene has CDR1 ENHRY and CDR2 SYGVKD. The CDR3, as DNA: TGTGCCATCAGTGAGCGGGAAGAGACCCAGTACTTC. As protein: CAISEREETQYF.

The V and J genes are TRBV7-2 and TRBJ2-5; D unresolved. CDR1 is SGHTA and CDR2 is FQGNSA in the germline V gene. Trimming removed 3 bases from V and 3 bases from J, with 17 bases in between. This CDR3 is built from 16 residues. This chain's CDR3 is CASSFQSHSVKETQYF. The CDR3 DNA sequence: TGTGCCAGCAGCTTCCAATCTCACAGTGTAAAAGAGACCCAGTACTTC.

In this sample, this clonotype turned up a few times. J is TRBJ2-5 and V is TRBV7-8; D is possibly TRBD2 (5 bases). Per germline, CDR1 SGHVS and CDR2 FQNEAQ. The V and J ends lost 10 bases and 2 bases respectively, with 14 bases between them. CDR3 length: 13 residues. CDR3 region: CATHPEGQETQYF. The CDR3 DNA reads as TGTGCCACCCACCCAGAGGGTCAAGAGACCCAGTACTTC.

This clonotype was seen a few times. This rearrangement joins TRBV27 to TRBJ2-7; D is perhaps TRBD1 (6 bases). The germline V gene encodes CDR1 MNHEY and CDR2 SMNVEV (reference sequence). CDR3 size: 15 residues. Trimming removed 0 bases at V and 2 bases at J, with 11 bases between. The CDR3 DNA reads TGTGCCAGCAGTTTATCTCAGGGGTACCCCTACGAGCAGTACTTC. This sequence encodes CASSLSQGYPYEQYF.